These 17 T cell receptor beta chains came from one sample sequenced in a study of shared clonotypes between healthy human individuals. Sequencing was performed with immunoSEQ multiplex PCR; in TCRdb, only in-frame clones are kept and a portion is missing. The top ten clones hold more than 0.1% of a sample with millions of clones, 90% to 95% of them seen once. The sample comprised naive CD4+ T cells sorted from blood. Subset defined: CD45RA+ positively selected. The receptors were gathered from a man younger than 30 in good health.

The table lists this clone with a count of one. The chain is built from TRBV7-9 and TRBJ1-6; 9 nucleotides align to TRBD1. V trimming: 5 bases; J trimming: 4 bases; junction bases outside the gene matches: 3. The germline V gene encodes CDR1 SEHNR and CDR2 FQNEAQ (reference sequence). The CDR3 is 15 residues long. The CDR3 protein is CASSPQGAYNSPLHF. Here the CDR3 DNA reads TGTGCCAGCAGCCCACAGGGGGCGTATAATTCACCCCTCCACTTT.

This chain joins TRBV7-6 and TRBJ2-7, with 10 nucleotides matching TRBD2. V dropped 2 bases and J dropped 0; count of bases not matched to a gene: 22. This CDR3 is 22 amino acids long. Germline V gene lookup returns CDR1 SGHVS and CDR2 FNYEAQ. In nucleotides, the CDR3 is TGTGCCAGCAGCTTATATGCAGGGACAATAGGTACCCCTAGCGGGAGCTCCTACGAGCAGTACTTC. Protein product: CASSLYAGTIGTPSGSSYEQYF.

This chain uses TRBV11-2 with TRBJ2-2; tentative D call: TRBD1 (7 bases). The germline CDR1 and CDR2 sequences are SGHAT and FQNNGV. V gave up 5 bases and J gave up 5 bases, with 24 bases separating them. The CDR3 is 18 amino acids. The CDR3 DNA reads TGTGCCAGCAGCGGCCGGAGGGGGCCGATCCCCGAGACCGGGGAGCTGTTTTTT. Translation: CASSGRRGPIPETGELFF.

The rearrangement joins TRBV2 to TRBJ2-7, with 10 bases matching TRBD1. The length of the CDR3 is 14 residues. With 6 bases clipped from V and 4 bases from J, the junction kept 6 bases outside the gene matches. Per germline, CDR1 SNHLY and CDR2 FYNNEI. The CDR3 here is CASRRTGGMYEQYF. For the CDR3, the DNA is TGTGCCAGCAGGCGGACAGGGGGTATGTACGAGCAGTACTTC.

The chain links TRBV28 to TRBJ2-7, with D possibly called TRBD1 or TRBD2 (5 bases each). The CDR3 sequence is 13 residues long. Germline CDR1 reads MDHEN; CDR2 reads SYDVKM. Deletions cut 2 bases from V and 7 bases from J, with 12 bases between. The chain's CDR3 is CASSLIKGEEQYF. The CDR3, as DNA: TGTGCCAGCAGTTTAATAAAAGGGGAGGAGCAGTACTTC. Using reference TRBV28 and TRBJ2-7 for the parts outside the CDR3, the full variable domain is DVKVTQSSRYLVKRTGEKVFLECVQDMDHENMFWYRQDPGLGLRLIYFSYDVKMKEKGDIPEGYSVSREKKERFSLILESASTNQTSMYLCASSLIKGEEQYFGPGTRLTVT.

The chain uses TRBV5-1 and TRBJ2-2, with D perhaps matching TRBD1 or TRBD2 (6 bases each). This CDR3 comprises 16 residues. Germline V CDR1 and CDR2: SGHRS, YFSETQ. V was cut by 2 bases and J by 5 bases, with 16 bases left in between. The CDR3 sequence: CASSFDGGDRTGELFF. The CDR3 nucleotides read TGCGCCAGCAGCTTTGACGGGGGCGATAGGACCGGGGAGCTGTTTTTT.

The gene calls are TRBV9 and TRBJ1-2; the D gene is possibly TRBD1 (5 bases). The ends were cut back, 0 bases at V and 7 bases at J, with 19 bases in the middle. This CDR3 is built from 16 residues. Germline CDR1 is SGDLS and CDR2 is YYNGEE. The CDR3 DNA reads TGTGCCAGCAGCGTAGGGGCAGGGAATGGGATTGGTGGCTACACCTTC. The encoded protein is CASSVGAGNGIGGYTF.

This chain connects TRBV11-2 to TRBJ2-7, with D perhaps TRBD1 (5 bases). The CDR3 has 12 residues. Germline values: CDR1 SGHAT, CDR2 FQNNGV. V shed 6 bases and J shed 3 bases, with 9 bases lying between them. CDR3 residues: CASRPDSYEQYF. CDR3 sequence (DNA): TGTGCCAGCAGACCCGACAGCTACGAGCAGTACTTC.

The chain's CDR3 is CATRGRTNEKLFF. In DNA form, the CDR3 reads TGTGCCACCCGGGGGCGGACTAATGAAAAACTGTTTTTT. The rearrangement links TRBV6-6 to TRBJ1-4, with a tentative D call TRBD1 (6 bases). Deletions cut 10 bases from V and 2 bases from J, with 11 bases between. The length of the CDR3 is 13 residues. CDR1 is MNHNY, CDR2 SVGAGI, per germline (reference sequence).

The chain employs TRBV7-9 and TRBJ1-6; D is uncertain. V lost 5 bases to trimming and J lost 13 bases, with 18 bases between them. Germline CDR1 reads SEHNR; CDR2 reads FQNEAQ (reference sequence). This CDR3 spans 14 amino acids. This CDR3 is CASSLLSEVAPLHF. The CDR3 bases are TGTGCCAGCAGCCTACTCTCAGAGGTCGCGCCCCTCCACTTT.

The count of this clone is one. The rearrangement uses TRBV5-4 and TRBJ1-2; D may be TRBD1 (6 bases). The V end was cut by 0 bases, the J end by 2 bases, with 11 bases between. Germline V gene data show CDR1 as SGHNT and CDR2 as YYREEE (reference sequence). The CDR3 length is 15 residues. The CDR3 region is CASSLVQGNNYGYTF. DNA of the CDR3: TGTGCCAGCAGCTTGGTACAGGGCAACAACTATGGCTACACCTTC.

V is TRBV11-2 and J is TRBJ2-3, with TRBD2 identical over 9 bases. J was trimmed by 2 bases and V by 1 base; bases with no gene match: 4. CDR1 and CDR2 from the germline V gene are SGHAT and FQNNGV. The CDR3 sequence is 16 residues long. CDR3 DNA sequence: TGTGCCAGCAGCTTAGGGCTAGCGGGGAACACAGATACGCAGTATTTT. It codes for CASSLGLAGNTDTQYF.

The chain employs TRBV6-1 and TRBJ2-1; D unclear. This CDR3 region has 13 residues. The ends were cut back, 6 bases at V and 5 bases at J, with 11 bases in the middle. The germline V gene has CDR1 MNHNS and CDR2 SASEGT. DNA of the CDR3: TGTGCCAGCAGCCGTTATAAGGACAATGAGCAGTTCTTC. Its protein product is CASSRYKDNEQFF.

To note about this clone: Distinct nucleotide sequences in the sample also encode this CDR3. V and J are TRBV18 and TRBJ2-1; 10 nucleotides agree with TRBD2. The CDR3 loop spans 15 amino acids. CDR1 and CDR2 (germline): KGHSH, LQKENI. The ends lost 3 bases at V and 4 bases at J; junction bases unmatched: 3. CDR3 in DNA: TGTGCCAGCTCACCCGGACTAGCGGCTTACAATGAGCAGTTCTTC. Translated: CASSPGLAAYNEQFF.

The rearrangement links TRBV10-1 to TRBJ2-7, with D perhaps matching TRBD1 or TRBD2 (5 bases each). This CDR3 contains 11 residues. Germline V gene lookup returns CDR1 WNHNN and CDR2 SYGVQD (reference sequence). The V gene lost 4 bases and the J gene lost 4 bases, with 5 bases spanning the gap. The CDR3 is CASSGGYEQYF. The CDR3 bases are TGCGCCAGCAGTGGGGGGTACGAGCAGTACTTC.

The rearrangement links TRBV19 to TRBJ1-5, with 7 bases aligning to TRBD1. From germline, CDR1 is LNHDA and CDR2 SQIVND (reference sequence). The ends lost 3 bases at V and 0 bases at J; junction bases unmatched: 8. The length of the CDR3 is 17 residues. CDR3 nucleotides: TGTGCCAGTAGTATTCGACAGGGAAGCCTTAGCAATCAGCCCCAGCATTTT. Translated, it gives CASSIRQGSLSNQPQHF.

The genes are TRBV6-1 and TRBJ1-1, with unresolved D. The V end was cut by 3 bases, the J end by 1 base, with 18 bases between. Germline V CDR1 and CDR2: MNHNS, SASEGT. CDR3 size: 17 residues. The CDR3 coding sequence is TGTGCCAGCAGTGACGCAAAAAGGTCGCCTTCGAACACTGAAGCTTTCTTT. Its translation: CASSDAKRSPSNTEAFF.